Listed below are T cell receptor beta chains from one sample, sequenced in a study of CD8 T cells in ankylosing spondylitis. TCRdb used MiXCR to reprocess the 5' RACE reads, holding one entry per CDR3 protein. The table shows some 400,000 distinct CDR3 sequences, with approximately 20% occurring only once. Sequencing used blood, either unsorted or a sorted T cell fraction (not recorded which). Every receptor here comes from a male donor with ankylosing spondylitis. Each CDR3 is given with its conserved first and last residue. D genes are given only for firm matches. Clone size appears in some rows only: once, few, many, or a class for an expanded clone.

clone_size: NA
cdr3_length: 17
v_call: TRBV6-5
d_call: NA
j_call: TRBJ2-3
cdr3_aa: CASSYPDNGVSTDTQYF
cdr3_nt: TGTGCCAGCAGTTACCCGGATAACGGGGTTAGCACAGATACGCAGTATTTT

clone_size: few
cdr3_length: 11
v_call: TRBV29-1
d_call: NA
j_call: TRBJ1-2
cdr3_aa: CSVYANYGYTF
cdr3_nt: TGCAGCGTCTATGCTAACTATGGCTACACCTTC

clone_size: NA
cdr3_length: 16
v_call: TRBV7-2
d_call: TRBD2
j_call: TRBJ2-3
cdr3_aa: CASSLMLAGVTDTQYF
cdr3_nt: TGTGCCAGCAGCTTAATGCTAGCGGGGGTCACAGATACGCAGTATTTT

clone_size: NA
cdr3_length: 12
v_call: TRBV20-1
d_call: NA
j_call: TRBJ2-2
cdr3_aa: CSARSRAGELFF
cdr3_nt: TGCAGTGCTCGCTCCCGCGCCGGGGAGCTGTTTTTT

clone_size: NA
cdr3_length: 12
v_call: TRBV6-6
d_call: NA
j_call: TRBJ2-1
cdr3_aa: CASSLAEDEQFF
cdr3_nt: TGTGCCAGCAGTTTAGCGGAAGATGAGCAGTTCTTC

clone_size: once
cdr3_length: 14
v_call: TRBV10-3
d_call: TRBD1
j_call: TRBJ1-1
cdr3_aa: CAISGGQGFTEAFF
cdr3_nt: TGTGCCATCAGTGGCGGACAGGGCTTCACTGAAGCTTTCTTT

clone_size: few
cdr3_length: 16
v_call: TRBV9
d_call: NA
j_call: TRBJ2-2
cdr3_aa: CASSVGPRANTGELFF
cdr3_nt: TGTGCCAGCAGCGTAGGTCCCAGAGCGAACACCGGGGAGCTGTTTTTT

clone_size: NA
cdr3_length: 12
v_call: TRBV20-1
d_call: NA
j_call: TRBJ2-4
cdr3_aa: CSARGHPSIQYF
cdr3_nt: TGCAGTGCTAGGGGTCACCCATCCATTCAGTACTTC

clone_size: NA
cdr3_length: 15
v_call: TRBV5-1
d_call: NA
j_call: TRBJ1-4
cdr3_aa: CASSPGRATNEKLFF
cdr3_nt: TGCGCCAGCAGCCCCGGCAGGGCCACTAATGAAAAACTGTTTTTT

clone_size: NA
cdr3_length: 14
v_call: TRBV12-3/TRBV12-4
d_call: TRBD1
j_call: TRBJ1-5
cdr3_aa: CASRGTGDASPQHF
cdr3_nt: TGTGCCAGCAGGGGGACAGGGGATGCCTCGCCCCAGCATTTT

clone_size: few
cdr3_length: 14
v_call: TRBV5-1
d_call: NA
j_call: TRBJ1-5
cdr3_aa: CASSLDPSGQPQHF
cdr3_nt: TGCGCCAGCAGCTTGGACCCGAGCGGGCAGCCCCAGCATTTT

clone_size: NA
cdr3_length: 16
v_call: TRBV20-1
d_call: TRBD2
j_call: TRBJ2-1
cdr3_aa: CSARLLAAGYYNEQFF
cdr3_nt: TGCAGTGCTAGACTACTAGCGGCGGGGTACTACAATGAGCAGTTCTTC

clone_size: NA
cdr3_length: 15
v_call: TRBV20-1
d_call: NA
j_call: TRBJ1-5
cdr3_aa: CSAGPPTGNNQPQHF
cdr3_nt: TGCAGTGCTGGTCCCCCCACAGGGAACAATCAGCCCCAGCATTTT

clone_size: few
cdr3_length: 18
v_call: TRBV7-2
d_call: TRBD2
j_call: TRBJ2-1
cdr3_aa: CASSLAASGRALSYEQFF
cdr3_nt: TGTGCCAGCAGCTTAGCTGCTAGCGGGAGGGCCCTATCCTATGAGCAGTTCTTC

clone_size: few
cdr3_length: 13
v_call: TRBV5-1
d_call: NA
j_call: TRBJ1-1
cdr3_aa: CASSVDGNTEAFF
cdr3_nt: TGCGCCAGCAGCGTCGACGGGAACACTGAAGCTTTCTTT

clone_size: NA
cdr3_length: 16
v_call: TRBV4-2
d_call: TRBD2
j_call: TRBJ2-7
cdr3_aa: CASSQADSGSTYEQYF
cdr3_nt: TGTGCCAGCAGCCAGGCCGATAGCGGGTCCACCTACGAGCAGTACTTC

clone_size: NA
cdr3_length: 13
v_call: TRBV10-3
d_call: NA
j_call: TRBJ2-3
cdr3_aa: CATGLQPGDTQYF
cdr3_nt: TGTGCCACCGGTCTCCAGCCGGGGGATACGCAGTATTTT

clone_size: NA
cdr3_length: 14
v_call: TRBV12-3/TRBV12-4
d_call: NA
j_call: TRBJ1-1
cdr3_aa: CASSLGGQTLAAFF
cdr3_nt: TGTGCCAGCAGTTTAGGGGGCCAAACACTTGCAGCTTTCTTT

clone_size: many
cdr3_length: 12
v_call: TRBV20-1
d_call: TRBD1
j_call: TRBJ2-7
cdr3_aa: CSATGTGYEQYF
cdr3_nt: TGCAGTGCTACCGGGACAGGGTACGAGCAGTACTTC

clone_size: NA
cdr3_length: 14
v_call: TRBV3-1
d_call: NA
j_call: TRBJ1-1
cdr3_aa: CASSQEGVHTEAFF
cdr3_nt: TGTGCCAGCAGCCAAGAGGGGGTACACACTGAAGCTTTCTTT

clone_size: many
cdr3_length: 16
v_call: TRBV28
d_call: TRBD1
j_call: TRBJ2-5
cdr3_aa: CASSLAGQGTQETQYF
cdr3_nt: TGTGCCAGCAGCCTCGCAGGACAGGGTACCCAAGAGACCCAGTACTTC

clone_size: few
cdr3_length: 14
v_call: TRBV20-1
d_call: TRBD2
j_call: TRBJ2-7
cdr3_aa: CSASQASGTYEQYF
cdr3_nt: TGCAGTGCTAGTCAGGCTAGCGGGACCTACGAGCAGTACTTC

clone_size: NA
cdr3_length: 14
v_call: TRBV20-1
d_call: TRBD2
j_call: TRBJ2-3
cdr3_aa: CSAFSGSYTDTQYF
cdr3_nt: TGCAGTGCTTTTAGCGGGAGCTACACAGATACGCAGTATTTT

clone_size: once
cdr3_length: 14
v_call: TRBV5-1
d_call: TRBD2
j_call: TRBJ2-2
cdr3_aa: CASSPGTSAGELFF
cdr3_nt: TGCGCCAGCAGCCCTGGGACTAGCGCCGGGGAGCTGTTTTTT

clone_size: many
cdr3_length: 15
v_call: TRBV15
d_call: NA
j_call: TRBJ2-1
cdr3_aa: CATSTLQSSYNEQFF
cdr3_nt: TGTGCCACCAGCACCCTACAGAGCTCCTACAATGAGCAGTTCTTC

clone_size: many
cdr3_length: 12
v_call: TRBV5-1
d_call: NA
j_call: TRBJ2-3
cdr3_aa: CASRASGDTQYF
cdr3_nt: TGCGCCAGCAGGGCGTCTGGAGATACGCAGTATTTT

clone_size: few
cdr3_length: 14
v_call: TRBV12-3/TRBV12-4
d_call: NA
j_call: TRBJ2-3
cdr3_aa: CASRRAGFADTQYF
cdr3_nt: TGTGCCAGCAGGAGGGCCGGGTTTGCAGATACGCAGTATTTT